Each of the 29 T cell receptor beta chains below was sequenced from the same sample in a study of graft-versus-host responses after intestinal transplantation. Clones were sequenced by immunoSEQ multiplex PCR, and TCRdb holds only the in-frame ones, with some missing. The data show around 15,000 clones, approximately 88% seen once. The sample in question was PBMCs, obtained roughly 110 days after intestinal transplant. These receptor sequences come from a human patient who received an intestinal transplant, so some T cells may come from the graft donor.

The CDR3 coding sequence is TGTGCCAGCAGCTTAGGGGTGTCAGGGGGCAATCAGCCCCAGCATTTT. It translates to CASSLGVSGGNQPQHF. The J gene is TRBJ1-5, the V gene TRBV13; TRBD1 is a possible D gene (6 bases). Germline V gene lookup returns CDR1 PRHDT and CDR2 FYEKMQ (reference sequence). Between the trimmed V and J ends, which lost 0 bases and 2 bases, there was a span of 11 bases. This CDR3 is built from 16 residues. Full variable domain (missing parts from reference TRBV13 and TRBJ1-5): AAGVIQSPRHLIKEKRETATLKCYPIPRHDTVYWYQQGPGQDPQFLISFYEKMQSDKGSIPDRFSAQQFSDYHSELNMSSLELGDSALYFCASSLGVSGGNQPQHFGDGTRLSIL.

The chain employs TRBV7-6 and TRBJ2-1; D unresolved. Germline-derived CDR1 and CDR2 are SGHVS and FNYEAQ. Trimming took off 1 base at V and 3 bases at J, with 13 bases between the two ends. This CDR3 spans 16 amino acids. This chain's CDR3 is CASSLDPRRYYNEQFF. CDR3 nucleotide sequence: TGTGCCAGCAGCTTAGACCCCCGTCGCTACTACAATGAGCAGTTCTTC.

V is TRBV7-2 and J is TRBJ1-2; D remains unclear. The CDR3 is made up of 13 amino acids. V lost 4 bases to trimming and J lost 8 bases, with 14 bases between them. Germline V CDR1 and CDR2: SGHTA, FQGNSA. The CDR3 region is CASSSRTGIGYTF. CDR3 bases: TGTGCCAGCAGCTCACGGACCGGAATCGGCTACACCTTC.

V is TRBV5-1 and J is TRBJ1-2; TRBD1 agrees at 9 bases. The CDR3 contains 13 residues. Trimming cost V 3 bases and J 8 bases; bases outside gene matches: 5. Per germline, CDR1 SGHRS and CDR2 YFSETQ. CDR3 sequence (DNA): TGCGCCAGCAGCTGGACAGGGGACGAAGGCTACACCTTC. This sequence encodes CASSWTGDEGYTF. The full variable domain, with the rest looked up from reference TRBV5-1 and TRBJ1-2, is KAGVTQTPRYLIKTRGQQVTLSCSPISGHRSVSWYQQTPGQGLQFLFEYFSETQRNKGNFPGRFSGRQFSNSRSEMNVSTLELGDSALYLCASSWTGDEGYTFGSGTRLTVV.

The V call is TRBV27, the J call TRBJ2-7, with 8 bases matching TRBD1. CDR3 length: 14 amino acids. Looked up from germline, CDR1 is MNHEY and CDR2 is SMNVEV (reference sequence). Germline trimming cut 2 bases from V and 4 bases from J; bases unmatched to any gene: 4. The chain's CDR3 is CASSLGQGAYEQYF. The CDR3 DNA follows: TGTGCCAGCAGTTTAGGCCAGGGGGCTTACGAGCAGTACTTC.

V is TRBV10-3 and J is TRBJ2-3, with TRBD2 matching over 12 bases. V lost 2 bases, J lost 11 bases, and 14 bases stayed unmatched. This CDR3 comprises 17 residues. Per germline, CDR1 ENHRY and CDR2 SYGVKD. The CDR3 protein is CAISERATSGSGIEQYF. In DNA form, the CDR3 reads TGTGCCATCAGTGAGCGTGCGACTAGCGGGAGTGGAATTGAGCAGTATTTT.

V and J are TRBV5-6 and TRBJ1-6; D may be TRBD1 (5 bases). Deletions cut 1 base from V and 9 bases from J, with 8 bases between. The CDR3 is made up of 13 amino acids. Germline CDR1 is SGHDT and CDR2 is YYEEEE. For the CDR3, the DNA is TGTGCCAGCAGCTTGTCAGGGAGTTCACCCCTCCACTTT. Protein: CASSLSGSSPLHF.

This clone was seen only a few times. The V call is TRBV7-8, the J call TRBJ1-2, with no clear D. Deletions cut 1 base from V and 2 bases from J, with 14 bases between. The CDR3 runs to 16 residues. CDR1 and CDR2 (germline): SGHVS, FQNEAQ. As DNA, the CDR3 is TGTGCCAGCAGCTTAGTTAGGTTGACGGTGAACTATGGCTACACCTTC. This gives the protein CASSLVRLTVNYGYTF.

The V call is TRBV28, the J call TRBJ2-7; 9 bases map to TRBD2. CDR3 size: 13 residues. Germline V lookup: CDR1 MDHEN, CDR2 SYDVKM. V lost 10 bases, J lost 4 bases, and 8 bases stayed unmatched. The CDR3 here is CAISTSGSYEQYF. The CDR3 nucleotides read TGTGCCATCTCGACTAGCGGATCTTACGAGCAGTACTTC.

This clone was seen a handful of times. The chain is built from TRBV7-9 and TRBJ2-7; 7 bases match TRBD2. The CDR3 is made up of 12 amino acids. Trimming cost V 5 bases and J 6 bases; bases outside gene matches: 4. Germline V gene lookup returns CDR1 SEHNR and CDR2 FQNEAQ (reference sequence). The CDR3 DNA sequence: TGTGCCAGCAGCCATACTAGCGTCGAGCAGTACTTC. Protein sequence: CASSHTSVEQYF.

CDR3 sequence (DNA): TGTGCCAGCAGTCCTGTTATCGCAACTAATGAAAAACTGTTTTTT. Protein sequence: CASSPVIATNEKLFF. The rearrangement joins TRBV28 to TRBJ1-4, with D uncertain. This CDR3 is built from 15 residues. Per the germline V gene, CDR1 is MDHEN and CDR2 is SYDVKM. Trimming removed 5 bases from V and 0 bases from J, with 10 bases in between. The full variable domain, rest sourced from reference TRBV28 and TRBJ1-4, is DVKVTQSSRYLVKRTGEKVFLECVQDMDHENMFWYRQDPGLGLRLIYFSYDVKMKEKGDIPEGYSVSREKKERFSLILESASTNQTSMYLCASSPVIATNEKLFFGSGTQLSVL.

The genes are TRBV7-2 and TRBJ2-5, with TRBD1 matching 8 bases. The CDR3 spans 17 residues. Per the germline V gene, CDR1 is SGHTA and CDR2 is FQGNSA. V was pared by 4 bases and J by 11 bases, with 21 bases of the junction left unmatched. The CDR3 region is CASSSRTGRRESYEQYF. For the CDR3, the DNA is TGTGCCAGCAGCTCCCGGACAGGGAGGAGGGAAAGCTACGAACAGTACTTC.

The chain is built from TRBV28 and TRBJ2-5; TRBD1 matches 8 bases. The J call may be mistaken, given a closer DNA end match to TRBJ2-7. Per the germline V gene, CDR1 is MDHEN and CDR2 is SYDVKM. The CDR3 sequence is 14 residues long. CDR3 sequence reads: CASVRDRGTYEQYF. The DNA of the CDR3 is TGTGCCAGCGTCCGAGACAGGGGTACCTACGAGCAGTACTTC.

In regard to this clone: Other DNA sequences in this specimen translate into the identical CDR3. The rearrangement links TRBV18 to TRBJ2-1; 12 bases agree with TRBD1. The ends lost 1 base at V and 5 bases at J; junction bases unmatched: 9. The length of the CDR3 is 18 residues. CDR1 and CDR2 (germline): KGHSH, LQKENI. The chain's CDR3 is CASSPRNGTGGLHNEQFF. DNA of the CDR3: TGTGCCAGCTCACCACGCAATGGGACAGGGGGCCTCCACAATGAGCAGTTCTTC. Variable domain in full (rest from reference TRBV18 and TRBJ2-1): NAGVMQNPRHLVRRRGQEARLRCSPMKGHSHVYWYRQLPEEGLKFMVYLQKENIIDESGMPKERFSAEFPKEGPSILRIQQVVRGDSAAYFCASSPRNGTGGLHNEQFFGPGTRLTVL.

The CDR3 loop reads CASSLWQGGYEQYF. The CDR3 nucleotides are TGTGCCAGCAGCTTGTGGCAGGGCGGCTACGAGCAGTACTTC. The rearrangement uses TRBV5-6 and TRBJ2-7; D is perhaps TRBD1 (5 bases). Germline V gives CDR1 SGHDT, CDR2 YYEEEE. The CDR3 is 14 residues long. Trimming stripped 1 base from V and 3 bases from J, with 11 bases between.

CDR3 sequence reads: CASSFPGQGIYEQYF. The CDR3 nucleotides read TGTGCCAGCAGTTTCCCGGGACAGGGTATCTACGAGCAGTACTTC. The chain couples TRBV27 to TRBJ2-7; 9 positions match TRBD1. The V gene end was trimmed by 3 bases and the J gene end by 3 bases; junction bases not matched to a gene: 6. Germline V gene sequence: CDR1 MNHEY, CDR2 SMNVEV (reference sequence). This CDR3 region has 15 residues.

CDR3 protein: CASRITSLQEQFF. CDR3 DNA sequence: TGTGCCAGCAGGATCACTAGTTTACAGGAGCAGTTCTTC. This sequence joins TRBV6-1 and TRBJ2-1; possibly TRBD2 for D (5 bases). Germline V CDR1 and CDR2: MNHNS, SASEGT. The CDR3 length is 13 residues. Between the trimmed V and J ends, which lost 6 bases and 10 bases, there was a span of 16 bases.

J is TRBJ2-5 and V is TRBV5-6, with TRBD1 identical over 10 bases. The CDR3 has 16 amino acids. V lost 0 bases to trimming and J lost 3 bases; unmatched junction nucleotides: 5. The germline gives CDR1 SGHDT, CDR2 YYEEEE. Written as DNA, the CDR3 is TGTGCCAGCAGCTTGGGGACAGGGGGTTTGGAAGAGACCCAGTACTTC. It encodes CASSLGTGGLEETQYF.

The chain has TRBV9 and TRBJ2-7, with 13 positions matching TRBD2. The CDR3 covers 15 residues. The ends lost 4 bases at V and 7 bases at J; junction bases unmatched: 8. Germline assignment: CDR1 SGDLS and CDR2 YYNGEE. CDR3 nucleotides: TGTGCCAGCAGCCCGGGGACTAGCGGGATTAAGGAGCAGTACTTC. Encoded protein: CASSPGTSGIKEQYF.

The chain is built from TRBV30 and TRBJ1-2; the match to TRBD1 covers 9 bases. The CDR3 is 14 residues long. Germline-derived CDR1 and CDR2 are GTSNPN and SVGIG (reference sequence). Trimming removed 4 bases from V and 4 bases from J; junction bases left unmatched: 7. The CDR3 here is CAWTTGGASYGYTF. CDR3 nucleotide sequence: TGTGCCTGGACTACAGGGGGCGCGTCCTATGGCTACACCTTC.

The chain couples TRBV28 to TRBJ2-7, with 8 bases matching TRBD1. Germline loops: CDR1 MDHEN, CDR2 SYDVKM. The CDR3 is 17 amino acids. After removal of 2 bases from V and 2 bases from J, the junction contained 11 bases not matched to a gene. The CDR3 DNA reads TGTGCCAGCAGTTTACCCCGGGTTGACAGGGGTGCCTACGAGCAGTACTTC. It yields the protein CASSLPRVDRGAYEQYF. The whole variable domain, filled in from reference TRBV28 and TRBJ2-7, reads DVKVTQSSRYLVKRTGEKVFLECVQDMDHENMFWYRQDPGLGLRLIYFSYDVKMKEKGDIPEGYSVSREKKERFSLILESASTNQTSMYLCASSLPRVDRGAYEQYFGPGTRLTVT.

This chain joins TRBV9 and TRBJ1-1; possible D gene TRBD1, 6 bases. V was clipped by 0 bases and J by 5 bases, with 14 bases between them. In germline, CDR1 is SGDLS, CDR2 YYNGEE. This CDR3 region has 15 residues. The CDR3 spells CASSVAGGLGTEAFF. In DNA, the CDR3 is TGTGCCAGCAGCGTAGCGGGGGGGCTTGGGACTGAAGCTTTCTTT.

The V and J genes are TRBV28 and TRBJ2-5, with TRBD1 as a possible D gene (6 bases). The germline V gene encodes CDR1 MDHEN and CDR2 SYDVKM. This CDR3 is 16 amino acids long. The V end lost 6 bases, the J end lost 0 bases, and 17 bases lay between the germline ends. This CDR3 reads CASSPGAGENQETQYF. CDR3 in DNA: TGTGCCAGCAGCCCAGGGGCAGGGGAAAACCAAGAGACCCAGTACTTC.

The chain combines TRBV11-2 with TRBJ2-7; 9 nucleotides match TRBD1. Germline V gene sequence: CDR1 SGHAT, CDR2 FQNNGV. The CDR3 contains 15 residues. J was trimmed by 2 bases and V by 5 bases; bases with no gene match: 7. The CDR3 DNA follows: TGTGCCAGCAGCCCCGGACAGGGGAGTGCCTACGAGCAGTACTTC. It codes for CASSPGQGSAYEQYF.

The chain has TRBV4-2 and TRBJ1-1; 8 bases are a match to TRBD1. Germline loops: CDR1 LGHNA, CDR2 YNFKEQ. V lost 1 base and J lost 0; bases outside the gene matches: 13. This CDR3 is 19 amino acids long. In nucleotides, the CDR3 is TGTGCCAGCAGCCAAGTCTGGTTCCAGGGGGCTCGATTGAACACTGAAGCTTTCTTT. It translates to CASSQVWFQGARLNTEAFF.

This clone has just a few counts. J is TRBJ2-3 and V is TRBV30, with 12 nucleotides matching TRBD2. Germline CDR1 GTSNPN, CDR2 SVGIG (reference sequence). The CDR3 has 15 residues. Unmatched junction bases numbered 2, after V lost 3 bases and J lost 1 base. CDR3 nucleotides: TGTGCCTGGAGGGCTAGCGGGAGGGGCACAGATACGCAGTATTTT. It specifies CAWRASGRGTDTQYF.

The V call is TRBV6-5, the J call TRBJ2-7; maybe TRBD2 (6 bases). Trimming shortened V by 8 bases and J by 6 bases, and 23 bases separated the two germline ends. Germline CDR1 MNHEY, CDR2 SVGAGI. The CDR3 is made up of 15 amino acids. The CDR3 sequence: CASALVGSNLVEQYF. CDR3 coding DNA: TGTGCCAGCGCTCTAGTCGGGAGCAACCTTGTCGAGCAGTACTTC.

This sequence joins TRBV7-8 and TRBJ2-1, with no clear D. This CDR3 contains 15 residues. V was cut by 2 bases and J by 8 bases, with 16 bases left in between. Germline V gene data show CDR1 as SGHVS and CDR2 as FQNEAQ. CDR3 amino acids: CASSLLRNSLYEQFF. In DNA, the CDR3 is TGTGCCAGCAGCTTACTGAGGAATAGTCTCTATGAGCAGTTCTTC.

The V gene is TRBV5-1, the J gene TRBJ2-1; TRBD1 or TRBD2 may be the D gene (5 bases each). The germline V gene encodes CDR1 SGHRS and CDR2 YFSETQ. The CDR3 contains 14 residues. Deletions cut 1 base from V and 7 bases from J, with 12 bases between. The CDR3 loop is CASSLIGTGNEQFF. In DNA form, the CDR3 reads TGCGCCAGCAGCTTGATCGGGACGGGGAATGAGCAGTTCTTC.